This entry describes one T cell receptor beta chain. Antigen: not known. This specimen belongs to a study of PD-1 blockade in classical Hodgkin lymphoma. Study-wide points: There was a significant rise in CD4+ TCR diversity by C4D1, with no such rise for CD8+. After ASCT, patients who started nivolumab under 1 year later were excluded. It was reported that newly diagnosed patients had less baseline TCR diversity than healthy donors.

Every patient was affected by relapse after autologous stem cell transplantation, while exposure to brentuximab vedotin was not uniform. Profiled with immunoSEQ multiplex PCR; TCRdb holds only in-frame clones, not every one. The sample shows around 42,000 clones, 55% to 75% of them seen only once. This CDR3 contains 16 residues. The germline V and J ends were trimmed by 7 bases and 4 bases, with 22 bases remaining between them. Per the germline V gene, CDR1 is MGHDK and CDR2 is SYGVNS. The starting material was peripheral blood mononuclear cells (PBMCs), obtained at baseline. The chain has TRBV25-1 and TRBJ1-2; no clear D gene. This clonotype was sampled from a human donor with classical Hodgkin lymphoma. CDR3 DNA: TGTGCCAGCACATGGGCCCGCGATGGAGGCAGCTATGGCTACACCTTC. Amino acids: CASTWARDGGSYGYTF.